One sample yielded the 17 T cell receptor beta chains listed below, sequenced in a study of OX40 agonist ivuxolimab in advanced cancers. Generated by immunoSEQ multiplex PCR, the TCRdb table keeps only in-frame clones and is missing some. The table lists approximately 45,000 clones, roughly nine tenths of them singletons, with roughly 49% in the top ten. Sequences were derived from CD4+ or CD8+ T cells sorted from blood, sampled in a trial of the OX40 agonist ivuxolimab. These receptors were collected from an adult with an advanced solid tumor such as melanoma, head and neck, liver or kidney cancer.

The chain is built from TRBV7-9 and TRBJ2-5, with 9 bases identical to TRBD2. The J segment lost 2 bases and the V segment lost 5 bases, leaving 18 bases of the junction unmatched. The CDR3 extends over 19 amino acids. Germline CDR1 is SEHNR and CDR2 is FQNEAQ (reference sequence). The CDR3 loop reads CASSAAGGWSSGSQETQYF. As DNA, the CDR3 is TGTGCCAGCAGCGCAGCAGGGGGATGGAGTAGCGGGAGTCAAGAGACCCAGTACTTC.

The chain uses TRBV5-1 and TRBJ2-5, with 12 bases lining up with TRBD2. V gave up 2 bases and J gave up 5 bases; unmatched junction bases: 13. This CDR3 region has 18 residues. The germline CDR1 and CDR2 sequences are SGHRS and YFSETQ. The chain's CDR3 is CASSFASGGAEGLETQYF. CDR3 nucleotides: TGCGCCAGCAGCTTTGCTAGCGGGGGGGCCGAAGGGCTGGAGACCCAGTACTTC.

The rearrangement links TRBV28 to TRBJ1-2; a weak D match, TRBD1 (6 bases). CDR1 is MDHEN, CDR2 SYDVKM, per germline. The CDR3 runs 19 residues. V gave up 7 bases and J gave up 4 bases, with 31 bases separating them. The CDR3 DNA follows: TGTGCCAGCATTCCCGTATCCCCCTCGAGGCAGGGGAAGAGCTATGGCTACACCTTC. Translated: CASIPVSPSRQGKSYGYTF.

The gene calls are TRBV11-2 and TRBJ2-5, with TRBD2 matching 11 bases. The CDR3 spans 17 residues. The junction had 10 bases not matched to a gene; V was cut back by 5 bases and J by 2 bases. The germline gives CDR1 SGHAT, CDR2 FQNNGV. CDR3 coding DNA: TGTGCCAGCAGCCTACTTCCGGGACTAGCGGCTCAAGAGACCCAGTACTTC. Translated: CASSLLPGLAAQETQYF.

The chain recombines TRBV27 with TRBJ2-1; D gene uncertain. V dropped 7 bases and J dropped 4 bases, with 14 bases sitting between them. This CDR3 has 14 amino acids. Germline assignment: CDR1 MNHEY and CDR2 SMNVEV (reference sequence). CDR3 bases: TGTGCCAGCAAGGTTGCGGAAATTTACAATGAGCAGTTCTTC. Protein product: CASKVAEIYNEQFF.

This clone appeared a few times. The chain couples TRBV19 to TRBJ1-1, with D unclear. Germline V lookup: CDR1 LNHDA, CDR2 SQIVND (reference sequence). The CDR3 spans 16 residues. V was trimmed by 7 bases and J by 5 bases, leaving 23 bases between them. The CDR3 reads CASTSGLTGRTTEAFF. The CDR3 DNA reads as TGTGCCAGTACCTCCGGGCTAACGGGGAGAACAACTGAAGCTTTCTTT.

V and J are TRBV7-9 and TRBJ2-5, with D possibly TRBD2 on 6 matching bases. Germline V CDR1 and CDR2: SEHNR, FQNEAQ (reference sequence). The CDR3 is 14 amino acids. V lost 4 bases and J lost 4, with 13 bases in between. CDR3 nucleotide sequence: TGTGCCAGCAGCTCCAGGAGGGCGTCAGAGACCCAGTACTTC. It is translated as CASSSRRASETQYF.

The V gene is TRBV2, the J gene TRBJ1-2; no clear D. This CDR3 is built from 14 residues. Germline V gives CDR1 SNHLY, CDR2 FYNNEI. V was shortened by 5 bases and J by 8 bases, with 18 bases between the two germline ends. CDR3 nucleotides: TGTGCCAGCAGTTATGGGCTCCTATCCGGCGGCTACACCTTC. Its translation: CASSYGLLSGGYTF.

This clone was seen a few times. This chain connects TRBV7-9 to TRBJ1-2; TRBD1 might be the D (5 bases). Looked up from germline, CDR1 is SEHNR and CDR2 is FQNEAQ (reference sequence). Trimming shortened V by 5 bases and J by 5 bases, and 12 bases separated the two germline ends. The CDR3 covers 13 residues. The CDR3 spells CASSETGPYGYTF. The CDR3 DNA follows: TGTGCCAGCAGCGAAACAGGACCTTATGGCTACACCTTC.

The V call is TRBV7-3, the J call TRBJ2-6; 11 nucleotides line up with TRBD1. The trim removed 4 bases at V and 3 bases at J, leaving 5 bases unmatched. Germline values: CDR1 SGHTA, CDR2 FQGTGA. CDR3 size: 17 residues. CDR3: CASSSGQGASGANVLTF. The CDR3 bases are TGTGCCAGCAGCTCAGGACAGGGGGCAAGTGGGGCCAACGTCCTGACTTTC. Filled out from reference TRBV7-3 and TRBJ2-6, the complete variable domain reads GAGVSQTPSNKVTEKGKYVELRCDPISGHTALYWYRQSLGQGPEFLIYFQGTGAADDSGLPNDRFFAVRPEGSVSTLKIQRTERGDSAVYLCASSSGQGASGANVLTFGAGSRLTVL.

This chain uses TRBV7-3 with TRBJ2-3, with D unclear. The CDR3 covers 16 residues. Between the trimmed V and J ends, which lost 3 bases and 0 bases, there was a span of 13 bases. CDR1 is SGHTA, CDR2 FQGTGA, per germline. The chain's CDR3 is CASSFALPGSTDTQYF. The DNA of the CDR3 is TGTGCCAGCAGCTTTGCCCTCCCCGGTAGCACAGATACGCAGTATTTT. The full variable domain, its missing parts supplied by reference TRBV7-3 and TRBJ2-3, is GAGVSQTPSNKVTEKGKYVELRCDPISGHTALYWYRQSLGQGPEFLIYFQGTGAADDSGLPNDRFFAVRPEGSVSTLKIQRTERGDSAVYLCASSFALPGSTDTQYFGPGTRLTVL.

V gene TRBV7-9 combines with J gene TRBJ2-6, with a tentative D call TRBD1 (6 bases). The V end was cut by 5 bases, the J end by 4 bases, with 9 bases between. CDR3 length: 14 amino acids. Germline values: CDR1 SEHNR, CDR2 FQNEAQ (reference sequence). The CDR3 region is CASSQGSGANVLTF. As DNA, the CDR3 is TGTGCCAGCAGCCAGGGGTCCGGGGCCAACGTCCTGACTTTC.

The J gene is TRBJ2-2, the V gene TRBV6-5; D remains ambiguous. The germline gives CDR1 MNHEY, CDR2 SVGAGI. Trimming took off 2 bases at V and 3 bases at J, with 7 bases between the two ends. This CDR3 region has 14 residues. The CDR3 loop reads CASSYRSDTGELFF. The CDR3 DNA reads as TGTGCCAGCAGTTACAGGTCCGACACCGGGGAGCTGTTTTTT.

Here the CDR3 reads CASSEQAGGGETQYF. CDR3 nucleotides: TGCGCCAGCAGTGAACAAGCGGGAGGTGGAGAGACCCAGTACTTC. The chain is built from TRBV10-2 and TRBJ2-5; 9 bases align to TRBD2. From germline, CDR1 is WSHSY and CDR2 SAAADI. V dropped 3 bases and J dropped 4; count of bases not matched to a gene: 6. This CDR3 is 15 amino acids long.

The chain couples TRBV23-1 to TRBJ2-1; 11 bases fit TRBD1. TRBV23-1 is filed as an ORF, its function uncertain. The CDR3 length is 18 residues. The J segment lost 5 bases and the V segment lost 2 bases, leaving 11 bases of the junction unmatched. DNA for the CDR3: TGCGCCAGCAGTCAAGGTGAATCCGGGGACAGGGGGGACAATGAGCAGTTCTTC. Its translation: CASSQGESGDRGDNEQFF.

The chain is built from TRBV19 and TRBJ1-1, with TRBD1 identical over 8 bases. The germline V gene encodes CDR1 LNHDA and CDR2 SQIVND (reference sequence). Unmatched junction bases numbered 6, after V lost 3 bases and J lost 0 bases. The CDR3 is 16 residues long. The CDR3 bases are TGTGCCAGTAGTATGGGGACAGGAATAATGAACACTGAAGCTTTCTTT. Encoded protein: CASSMGTGIMNTEAFF. The full variable domain, its missing parts supplied by reference TRBV19 and TRBJ1-1, is DGGITQSPKYLFRKEGQNVTLSCEQNLNHDAMYWYRQDPGQGLRLIYYSQIVNDFQKGDIAEGYSVSREKKESFPLTVTSAQKNPTAFYLCASSMGTGIMNTEAFFGQGTRLTVV.

The chain recombines TRBV6-5 with TRBJ1-1; D is unclear. The germline V and J ends were trimmed by 5 bases and 4 bases, with 14 bases remaining between them. CDR1 is MNHEY and CDR2 is SVGAGI in the germline V gene. CDR3 size: 14 residues. The CDR3 spells CASSETVMSTEAFF. The CDR3 DNA is TGTGCCAGCAGTGAGACGGTAATGAGCACTGAAGCTTTCTTT.